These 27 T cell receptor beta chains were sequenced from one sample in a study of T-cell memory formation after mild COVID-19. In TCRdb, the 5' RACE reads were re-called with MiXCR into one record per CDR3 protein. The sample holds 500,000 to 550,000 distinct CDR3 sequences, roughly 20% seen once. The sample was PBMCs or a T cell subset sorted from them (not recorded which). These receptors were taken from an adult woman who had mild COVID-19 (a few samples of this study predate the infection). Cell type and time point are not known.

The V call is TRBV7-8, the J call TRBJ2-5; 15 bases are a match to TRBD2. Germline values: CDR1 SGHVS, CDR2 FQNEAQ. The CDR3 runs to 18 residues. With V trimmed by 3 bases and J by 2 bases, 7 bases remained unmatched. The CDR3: CASSFRTSGGGRQETQYF. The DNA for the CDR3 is TGTGCCAGCAGCTTCAGGACTAGCGGGGGGGGTCGACAAGAGACCCAGTACTTC. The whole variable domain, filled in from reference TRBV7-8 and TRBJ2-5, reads GAGVSQSPRYKVAKRGQDVALRCDPISGHVSLFWYQQALGQGPEFLTYFQNEAQLDKSGLPSDRFFAERPEGSVSTLKIQRTQQEDSAVYLCASSFRTSGGGRQETQYFGPGTRLLVL.

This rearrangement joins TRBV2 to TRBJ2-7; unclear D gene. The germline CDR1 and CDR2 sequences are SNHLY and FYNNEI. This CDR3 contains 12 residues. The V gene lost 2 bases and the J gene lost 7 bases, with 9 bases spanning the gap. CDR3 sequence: CASSERDGEQYF. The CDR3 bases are TGTGCCAGCAGTGAAAGGGATGGTGAGCAGTACTTC.

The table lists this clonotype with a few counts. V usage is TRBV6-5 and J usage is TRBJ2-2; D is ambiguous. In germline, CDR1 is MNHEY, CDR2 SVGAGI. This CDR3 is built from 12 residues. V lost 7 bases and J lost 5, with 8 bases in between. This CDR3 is CASIATTGELFF. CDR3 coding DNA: TGTGCCAGCATCGCAACTACCGGGGAGCTGTTTTTT.

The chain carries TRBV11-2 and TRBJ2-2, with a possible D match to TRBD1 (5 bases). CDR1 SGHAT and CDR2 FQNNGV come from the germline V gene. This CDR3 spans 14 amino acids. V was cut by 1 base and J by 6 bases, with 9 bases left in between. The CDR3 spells CASSLVMGPGELFF. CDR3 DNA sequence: TGTGCCAGCAGCTTAGTAATGGGGCCCGGGGAGCTGTTTTTT.

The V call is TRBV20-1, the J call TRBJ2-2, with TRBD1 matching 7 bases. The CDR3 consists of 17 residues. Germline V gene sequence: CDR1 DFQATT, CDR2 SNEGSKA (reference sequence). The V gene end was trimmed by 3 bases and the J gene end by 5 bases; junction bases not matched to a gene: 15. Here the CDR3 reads CSARGKPQGRWTGELFF. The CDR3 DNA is TGCAGTGCTAGGGGCAAACCACAGGGGAGATGGACCGGGGAGCTGTTTTTT.

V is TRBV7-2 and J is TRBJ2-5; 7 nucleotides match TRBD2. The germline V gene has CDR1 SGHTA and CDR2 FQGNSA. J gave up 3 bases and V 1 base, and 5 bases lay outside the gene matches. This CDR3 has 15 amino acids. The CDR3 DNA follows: TGTGCCAGCAGCTTAGTTGCTAGCGGAAAAGAGACCCAGTACTTC. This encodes CASSLVASGKETQYF.

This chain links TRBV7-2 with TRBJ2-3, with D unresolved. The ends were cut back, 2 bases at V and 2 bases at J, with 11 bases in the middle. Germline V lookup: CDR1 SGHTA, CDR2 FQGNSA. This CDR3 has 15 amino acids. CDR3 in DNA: TGTGCCAGCAGCTTATGGGGAACAGTCACAGATACGCAGTATTTT. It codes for CASSLWGTVTDTQYF.

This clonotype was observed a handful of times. CDR3: CASSLKGASGVDTQYF. CDR3 bases: TGTGCCAGCAGCTTAAAAGGCGCTAGCGGGGTCGATACGCAGTATTTT. The chain carries TRBV7-3 and TRBJ2-3; 9 bases map to TRBD2. Trimming removed 1 base from V and 6 bases from J; junction bases left unmatched: 8. The CDR3 runs to 16 residues. CDR1 is SGHTA and CDR2 is FQGTGA in the germline V gene.

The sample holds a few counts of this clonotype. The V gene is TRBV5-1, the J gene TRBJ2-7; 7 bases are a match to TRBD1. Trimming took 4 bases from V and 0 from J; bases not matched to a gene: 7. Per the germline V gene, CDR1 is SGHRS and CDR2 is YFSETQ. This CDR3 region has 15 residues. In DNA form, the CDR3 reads TGCGCCAGCAGCCCGGATGGGACAGACTCCTACGAGCAGTACTTC. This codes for CASSPDGTDSYEQYF.

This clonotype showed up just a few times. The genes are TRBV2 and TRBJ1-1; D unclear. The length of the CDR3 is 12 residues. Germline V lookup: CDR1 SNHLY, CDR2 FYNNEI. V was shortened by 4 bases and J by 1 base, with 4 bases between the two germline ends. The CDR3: CASSATNTEAFF. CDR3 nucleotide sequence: TGTGCCAGCAGTGCCACGAACACTGAAGCTTTCTTT.

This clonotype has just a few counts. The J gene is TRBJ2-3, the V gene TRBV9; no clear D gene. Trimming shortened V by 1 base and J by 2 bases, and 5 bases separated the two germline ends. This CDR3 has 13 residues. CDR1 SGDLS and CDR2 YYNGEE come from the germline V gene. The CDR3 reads CASSVFFTDTQYF. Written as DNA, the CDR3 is TGTGCCAGCAGCGTATTCTTCACAGATACGCAGTATTTT.

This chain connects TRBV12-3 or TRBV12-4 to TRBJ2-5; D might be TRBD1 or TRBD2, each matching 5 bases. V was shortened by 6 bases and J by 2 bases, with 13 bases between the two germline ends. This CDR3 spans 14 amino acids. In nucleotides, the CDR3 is TGTGCCAGCAGGACCGGGACGTTACAAGAGACCCAGTACTTC. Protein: CASRTGTLQETQYF.

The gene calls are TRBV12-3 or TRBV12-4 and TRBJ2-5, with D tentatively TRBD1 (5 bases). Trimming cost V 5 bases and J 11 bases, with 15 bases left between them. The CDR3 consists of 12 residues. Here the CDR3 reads CASSPRVGAQYF. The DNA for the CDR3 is TGTGCCAGCAGTCCGAGAGTTGGGGCTCAGTACTTC.

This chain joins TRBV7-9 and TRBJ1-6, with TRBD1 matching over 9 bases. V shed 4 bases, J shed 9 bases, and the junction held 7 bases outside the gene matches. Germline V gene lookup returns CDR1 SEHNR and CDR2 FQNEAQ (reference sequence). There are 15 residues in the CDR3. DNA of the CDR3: TGTGCCAGCAGCTCTTCAGGGACAGGGAGTTCACCCCTCCACTTT. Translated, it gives CASSSSGTGSSPLHF.

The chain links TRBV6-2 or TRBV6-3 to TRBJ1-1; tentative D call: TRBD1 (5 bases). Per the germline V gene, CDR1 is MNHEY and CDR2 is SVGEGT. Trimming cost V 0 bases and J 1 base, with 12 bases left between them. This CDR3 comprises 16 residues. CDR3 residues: CASSYSTGRTNTEAFF. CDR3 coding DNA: TGTGCCAGCAGTTACTCCACAGGAAGGACGAACACTGAAGCTTTCTTT.

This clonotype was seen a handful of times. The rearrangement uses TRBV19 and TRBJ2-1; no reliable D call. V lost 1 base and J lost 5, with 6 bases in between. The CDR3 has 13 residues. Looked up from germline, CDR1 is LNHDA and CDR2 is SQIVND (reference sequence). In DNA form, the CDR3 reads TGTGCCAGTAGTATAGCGGGCCACAATGAGCAGTTCTTC. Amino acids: CASSIAGHNEQFF.

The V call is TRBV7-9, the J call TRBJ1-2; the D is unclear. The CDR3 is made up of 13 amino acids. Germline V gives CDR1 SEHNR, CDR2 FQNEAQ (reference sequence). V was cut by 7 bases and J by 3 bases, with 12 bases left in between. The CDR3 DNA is TGTGCCAGCACTCCAGAGGGTTACTATGGCTACACCTTC. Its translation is CASTPEGYYGYTF. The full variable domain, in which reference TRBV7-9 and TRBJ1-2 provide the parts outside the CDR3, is DTGVSQNPRHKITKRGQNVTFRCDPISEHNRLYWYRQTLGQGPEFLTYFQNEAQLEKSRLLSDRFSAERPKGSFSTLEIQRTEQGDSAMYLCASTPEGYYGYTFGSGTRLTVV.

Here the CDR3 reads CASSMETVYNSPLHF. The CDR3 DNA follows: TGTGCCAGTAGTATGGAGACAGTGTATAATTCACCCCTCCACTTT. The gene calls are TRBV19 and TRBJ1-6; D may be TRBD1 (5 bases). CDR3 length: 15 amino acids. Per the germline V gene, CDR1 is LNHDA and CDR2 is SQIVND (reference sequence). Trimming took off 3 bases at V and 4 bases at J, with 10 bases between the two ends.

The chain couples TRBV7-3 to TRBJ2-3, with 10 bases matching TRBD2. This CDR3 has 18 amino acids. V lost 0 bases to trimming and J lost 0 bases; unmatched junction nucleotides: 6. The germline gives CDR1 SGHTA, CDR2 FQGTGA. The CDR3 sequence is CASSLTRASGSSTDTQYF. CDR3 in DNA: TGTGCCAGCAGCTTAACGCGCGCTAGCGGGAGTAGCACAGATACGCAGTATTTT. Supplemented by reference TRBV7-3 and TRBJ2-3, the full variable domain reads GAGVSQTPSNKVTEKGKYVELRCDPISGHTALYWYRQSLGQGPEFLIYFQGTGAADDSGLPNDRFFAVRPEGSVSTLKIQRTERGDSAVYLCASSLTRASGSSTDTQYFGPGTRLTVL.

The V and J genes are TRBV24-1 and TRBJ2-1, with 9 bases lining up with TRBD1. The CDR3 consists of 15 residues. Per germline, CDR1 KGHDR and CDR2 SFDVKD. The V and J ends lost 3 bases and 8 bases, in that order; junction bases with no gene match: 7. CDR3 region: CATSDVGTGRDEQFF. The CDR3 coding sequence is TGTGCCACCAGTGATGTGGGGACAGGGCGTGATGAGCAGTTCTTC.

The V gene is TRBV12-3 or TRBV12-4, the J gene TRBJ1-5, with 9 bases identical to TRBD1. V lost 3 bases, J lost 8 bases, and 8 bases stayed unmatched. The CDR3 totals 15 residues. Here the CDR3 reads CASSFITGTGKPQHF. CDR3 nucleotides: TGTGCCAGCAGTTTCATCACCGGGACAGGGAAGCCCCAGCATTTT.

The CDR3 DNA is TGTGCCATCAGTTCGCGGATCAATGAGCAGTTCTTC. Protein sequence: CAISSRINEQFF. The rearrangement links TRBV10-3 to TRBJ2-1; D ambiguous. V was trimmed by 5 bases and J by 6 bases, leaving 8 bases between them. CDR1 is ENHRY, CDR2 SYGVKD, per germline. The CDR3 has 12 residues.

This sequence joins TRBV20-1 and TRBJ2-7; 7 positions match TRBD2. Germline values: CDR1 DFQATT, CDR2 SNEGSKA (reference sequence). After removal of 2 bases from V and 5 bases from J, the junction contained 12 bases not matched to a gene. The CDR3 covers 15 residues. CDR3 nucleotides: TGCAGTGCTAGACCATTCGAGGGAGGGCCAAACGAGCAGTACTTC. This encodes CSARPFEGGPNEQYF.

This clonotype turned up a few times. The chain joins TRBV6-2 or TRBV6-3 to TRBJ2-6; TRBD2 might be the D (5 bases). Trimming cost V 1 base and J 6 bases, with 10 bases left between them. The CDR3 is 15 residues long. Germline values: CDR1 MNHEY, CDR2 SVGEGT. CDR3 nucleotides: TGTGCCAGCAGTTACTTAGGACTTTTGGCCAACGTCCTGACTTTC. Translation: CASSYLGLLANVLTF.

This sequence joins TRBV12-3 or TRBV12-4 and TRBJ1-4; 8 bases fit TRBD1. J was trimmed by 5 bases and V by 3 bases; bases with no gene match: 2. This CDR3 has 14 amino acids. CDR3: CASSFRGPNEKLFF. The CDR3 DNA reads TGTGCCAGCAGTTTCAGGGGGCCCAATGAAAAACTGTTTTTT.

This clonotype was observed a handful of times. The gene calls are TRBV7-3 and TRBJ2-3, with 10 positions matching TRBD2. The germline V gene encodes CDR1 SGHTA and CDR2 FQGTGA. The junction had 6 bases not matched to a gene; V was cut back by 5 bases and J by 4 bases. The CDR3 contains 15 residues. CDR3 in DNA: TGTGCCAGCAGCGCGGCTAGCGGGAGAGCAGATACGCAGTATTTT. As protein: CASSAASGRADTQYF.

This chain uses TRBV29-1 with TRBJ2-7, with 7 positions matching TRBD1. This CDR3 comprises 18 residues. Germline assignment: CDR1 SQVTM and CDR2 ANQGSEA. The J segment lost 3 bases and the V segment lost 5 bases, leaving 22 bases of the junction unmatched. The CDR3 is CSVRGADRARDESYEQYF. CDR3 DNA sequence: TGCAGCGTTCGAGGGGCAGACAGGGCTCGCGATGAAAGCTACGAGCAGTACTTC.